This passage covers 29 T cell receptor beta chains from one sample sequenced in a study of T cell changes during pregnancy in multiple sclerosis. Repertoires were generated with immunoSEQ multiplex PCR, while TCRdb's copy carries only in-frame clones and drops some. Of around 75,000 clones listed, around 89% are singletons. Sequenced material: peripheral blood, taken in the first trimester of pregnancy. The receptors shown here come from a female donor in good health, enrolled as a control in a pregnancy study.

This clone is a singleton in its sample. The V and J genes are TRBV29-1 and TRBJ2-4, with 8 bases matching TRBD2. This CDR3 region has 16 residues. CDR1 SQVTM and CDR2 ANQGSEA come from the germline V gene. V shed 0 bases and J 7 bases; nucleotides not matched to a gene: 11. The CDR3 nucleotides read TGCAGCGTTGAAGATATCTCGGGGGGGATGGTGAACATTCAGTACTTC. It specifies CSVEDISGGMVNIQYF.

This clone appeared a single time. The CDR3 nucleotides are TGTGCCAGCAGGGGGGCGGGGGCGAGCAATCAGCCCCAGCATTTT. Translating it yields CASRGAGASNQPQHF. This chain uses TRBV28 with TRBJ1-5; TRBD1 is a possible D gene (6 bases). The length of the CDR3 is 15 residues. V gave up 6 bases and J gave up 1 base, with 13 bases separating them. CDR1 is MDHEN, CDR2 SYDVKM, per germline.

CDR3 in DNA: TGCGCCAGCAGCCTACGGGTCGAGCAGTTCTTC. It specifies CASSLRVEQFF. The chain uses TRBV5-1 and TRBJ2-1; D remains ambiguous. Trimming took 4 bases from V and 10 from J, leaving 9 bases between them. The CDR3 is made up of 11 amino acids. Germline-derived CDR1 and CDR2 are SGHRS and YFSETQ.

The chain is built from TRBV4-1 and TRBJ2-7; no reliable D call. CDR3 size: 13 residues. Trimming shortened V by 3 bases and J by 2 bases, and 8 bases separated the two germline ends. Germline CDR1 reads MGHRA; CDR2 reads YSYEKL. CDR3 DNA sequence: TGCGCCAGCAGCCAGGCCCCACCCTACGAGCAGTACTTC. Translating it yields CASSQAPPYEQYF.

The chain carries TRBV19 and TRBJ1-3; D might be TRBD1 (6 bases). There are 18 residues in the CDR3. Germline CDR1 LNHDA, CDR2 SQIVND (reference sequence). V was cut by 7 bases and J by 4 bases, with 26 bases left in between. The chain's CDR3 is CASMGGRDRDLSGNTIYF. The DNA of the CDR3 is TGTGCCAGTATGGGGGGGCGAGACCGGGACTTATCCGGAAACACCATATATTTT.

V gene TRBV7-6 combines with J gene TRBJ2-1; 8 bases are a match to TRBD2. This CDR3 has 15 residues. The V and J ends lost 5 bases and 5 bases, in that order; junction bases with no gene match: 8. CDR1 SGHVS and CDR2 FNYEAQ come from the germline V gene. CDR3 bases: TGTGCCAGCAGCCTAAGGCTAGCGGGCAACAATGAGCAGTTCTTC. The encoded protein is CASSLRLAGNNEQFF.

The chain joins TRBV6-5 to TRBJ1-2; possibly TRBD1 for D (5 bases). This CDR3 comprises 15 residues. CDR1 and CDR2 from the germline V gene are MNHEY and SVGAGI. V was pared by 7 bases and J by 0 bases, with 15 bases between. The CDR3 reads CASTPSGGTNYGYTF. The CDR3 nucleotides read TGTGCCAGCACTCCTTCGGGGGGTACTAACTATGGCTACACCTTC.

The CDR3 DNA sequence: TGTGCCAGCAGGGGCGCTGGGTACGAGCAGTACTTC. This gives the protein CASRGAGYEQYF. The V call is TRBV7-2, the J call TRBJ2-7, with D unresolved. The V end lost 6 bases, the J end lost 4 bases, and 10 bases lay between the germline ends. Germline CDR1 is SGHTA and CDR2 is FQGNSA. The length of the CDR3 is 12 residues.

DNA of the CDR3: TGTGCCAGCAGTTTATTATCGGGTGCCGGCTATGGCTACACCTTC. It codes for CASSLLSGAGYGYTF. The gene calls are TRBV28 and TRBJ1-2; D not certain. Germline V lookup: CDR1 MDHEN, CDR2 SYDVKM. The CDR3 has 15 amino acids. Trimming cost V 1 base and J 4 bases, with 13 bases left between them.

J is TRBJ2-7 and V is TRBV11-2, with a tentative D call TRBD2 (6 bases). The germline V and J ends were trimmed by 4 bases and 4 bases, with 20 bases remaining between them. The CDR3 covers 16 residues. Germline CDR1 SGHAT, CDR2 FQNNGV. CDR3 sequence: CASSSPSAGIPYEQYF. CDR3 nucleotides: TGTGCCAGCAGCTCGCCGAGCGCGGGAATCCCTTACGAGCAGTACTTC.

V gene TRBV5-4 combines with J gene TRBJ1-1; 8 nucleotides match TRBD1. The germline CDR1 and CDR2 sequences are SGHNT and YYREEE (reference sequence). The ends lost 0 bases at V and 4 bases at J; junction bases unmatched: 2. This CDR3 contains 14 residues. CDR3 protein: CASSLGQGITEAFF. CDR3 DNA sequence: TGTGCCAGCAGCTTGGGACAGGGGATCACTGAAGCTTTCTTT.

The J gene is TRBJ2-3, the V gene TRBV29-1, with 7 bases lining up with TRBD2. J was trimmed by 5 bases and V by 6 bases; bases with no gene match: 11. CDR3 length: 14 residues. The germline V gene has CDR1 SQVTM and CDR2 ANQGSEA. The CDR3 sequence is CSVSGLAVVDTQYF. The CDR3 DNA reads TGCAGCGTGTCAGGTCTAGCGGTAGTAGATACGCAGTATTTT.

Here the CDR3 reads CASSLGVGTEAFF. Here the CDR3 DNA reads TGTGCCAGCAGCCTCGGGGTAGGCACTGAAGCTTTCTTT. The chain employs TRBV11-2 and TRBJ1-1; no clear D gene. Trimming removed 5 bases at V and 4 bases at J, with 11 bases between. The CDR3 covers 13 residues. Germline lookup yields CDR1 SGHAT and CDR2 FQNNGV.

The rearrangement links TRBV5-1 to TRBJ2-1, with TRBD1 as a possible D gene (5 bases). The CDR3 loop spans 15 amino acids. V lost 1 base, J lost 7 bases, and 15 bases lay in between. Germline CDR1 reads SGHRS; CDR2 reads YFSETQ. CDR3 region: CASSLSTTATNEQFF. In DNA, the CDR3 is TGCGCCAGCAGCTTGTCGACGACAGCCACAAATGAGCAGTTCTTC.

The chain combines TRBV5-1 with TRBJ2-2, with 9 bases lining up with TRBD1. Germline values: CDR1 SGHRS, CDR2 YFSETQ. J gave up 3 bases and V 3 bases, and 3 bases lay outside the gene matches. CDR3 size: 15 residues. For the CDR3, the DNA is TGCGCCAGCAGCTGGAGGACAGGGGACACCGGGGAGCTGTTTTTT. Translating it yields CASSWRTGDTGELFF.

The genes are TRBV5-4 and TRBJ2-2; 7 bases agree with TRBD2. Germline lookup yields CDR1 SGHNT and CDR2 YYREEE (reference sequence). This CDR3 spans 17 amino acids. The ends lost 3 bases at V and 1 base at J; junction bases unmatched: 9. The CDR3 region has the DNA TGTGCCAGCAGCTCCCTTGGGGGAGGGGAGAACACCGGGGAGCTGTTTTTT. Protein sequence: CASSSLGGGENTGELFF.

V and J are TRBV28 and TRBJ2-7; TRBD2 aligns across 8 bases. CDR1 and CDR2 (germline): MDHEN, SYDVKM. Germline trimming cut 6 bases from V and 5 bases from J; bases unmatched to any gene: 18. CDR3 length equals 17 residues. The CDR3 bases are TGTGCCAGCAGGCCGACTAGCGTATTCTCCCTTTTTCACGAGCAGTACTTC. As protein: CASRPTSVFSLFHEQYF. Looking up the rest from reference TRBV28 and TRBJ2-7 gives the full variable domain: DVKVTQSSRYLVKRTGEKVFLECVQDMDHENMFWYRQDPGLGLRLIYFSYDVKMKEKGDIPEGYSVSREKKERFSLILESASTNQTSMYLCASRPTSVFSLFHEQYFGPGTRLTVT.

The DNA of the CDR3 is TGTGCCAGCAGAACTTCGACATCCTACGAGCAGTACTTC. Translation: CASRTSTSYEQYF. V is TRBV28 and J is TRBJ2-7; D unresolved. CDR1 is MDHEN and CDR2 is SYDVKM in the germline V gene. The CDR3 spans 13 residues. V lost 6 bases and J lost 1, with 10 bases in between.

V is TRBV5-1 and J is TRBJ2-3, with 7 bases aligning to TRBD1. CDR3 size: 17 residues. The germline CDR1 and CDR2 sequences are SGHRS and YFSETQ. After removal of 0 bases from V and 3 bases from J, the junction contained 10 bases not matched to a gene. The CDR3 bases are TGCGCCAGCAGCTTGGCCTCGGACAGGATATCAACAGATACGCAGTATTTT. Its translation: CASSLASDRISTDTQYF.

V gene TRBV6-5 combines with J gene TRBJ2-5, with 9 bases aligning to TRBD1. The V gene end was trimmed by 2 bases and the J gene end by 2 bases; junction bases not matched to a gene: 3. Germline assignment: CDR1 MNHEY and CDR2 SVGAGI. The CDR3 has 15 residues. The CDR3 region has the DNA TGTGCCAGCAGTTACCTCGGACAGGGGCAAGAGACCCAGTACTTC. Amino acid sequence: CASSYLGQGQETQYF.

This clone was seen a few times. The chain combines TRBV6-5 with TRBJ2-1; 9 bases agree with TRBD1. Germline V lookup: CDR1 MNHEY, CDR2 SVGAGI. This CDR3 region has 11 residues. Losses at the gene ends were 11 bases for V and 7 bases for J; bases not matched to a gene: 3. The CDR3 DNA follows: TGTGCCTGCGGACAGGGGAATGAGCAGTTCTTC. The encoded protein is CACGQGNEQFF.

The V call is TRBV19, the J call TRBJ2-1; 7 nucleotides agree with TRBD2. Germline CDR1 and CDR2: LNHDA and SQIVND (reference sequence). The CDR3 spans 16 residues. The V segment lost 1 base and the J segment 3 bases; nucleotides outside the gene matches: 6. CDR3 in DNA: TGTGCCAGTAGTATAGTGGCGGGAGTTTTCTACAATGAGCAGTTCTTC. Protein: CASSIVAGVFYNEQFF.

The V call is TRBV5-4, the J call TRBJ1-2; TRBD1 aligns across 7 bases. This CDR3 region has 13 residues. V was pared by 4 bases and J by 5 bases, with 5 bases of the junction left unmatched. Germline assignment: CDR1 SGHNT and CDR2 YYREEE (reference sequence). DNA of the CDR3: TGTGCCAGCAGCGTGGGACAGCCGTATGGCTACACCTTC. It translates to CASSVGQPYGYTF.

This chain connects TRBV5-1 to TRBJ2-7; a possible D gene is TRBD1 (6 bases). Trimming took off 4 bases at V and 3 bases at J, with 11 bases between the two ends. The CDR3 is made up of 13 amino acids. Germline CDR1 is SGHRS and CDR2 is YFSETQ. CDR3 residues: CASSPGTLYEQYF. DNA for the CDR3: TGCGCCAGCAGCCCCGGGACACTCTACGAGCAGTACTTC.

The chain has TRBV5-5 and TRBJ1-5; 10 bases fit TRBD1. The CDR3 loop spans 16 amino acids. Losses at the gene ends were 3 bases for V and 3 bases for J; bases not matched to a gene: 6. Germline V lookup: CDR1 SGHKS, CDR2 YYEKEE (reference sequence). The CDR3 DNA follows: TGTGCCAGCAGCTCGACGGGACAGGGGAACAATCAGCCCCAGCATTTT. It encodes CASSSTGQGNNQPQHF.

CDR3 in DNA: TGTGCCAGCAACCCAACCGGGACAGGGAGCGACGAGCAGTACTTC. Amino acid sequence: CASNPTGTGSDEQYF. The V call is TRBV6-1, the J call TRBJ2-7; 9 bases fit TRBD1. Looked up from germline, CDR1 is MNHNS and CDR2 is SASEGT. V trimming: 7 bases; J trimming: 5 bases; junction bases outside the gene matches: 12. CDR3 length: 15 amino acids.

Only a few counts were recorded for this clone. The chain's CDR3 is CASSPIQTGRDGYTF. CDR3 in DNA: TGTGCCAGCTCACCAATCCAGACAGGGAGAGACGGCTACACCTTC. The chain employs TRBV18 and TRBJ1-2, with 7 bases lining up with TRBD1. The length of the CDR3 is 15 residues. The germline CDR1 and CDR2 sequences are KGHSH and LQKENI. J lost 8 bases, V lost 2 bases, and 11 bases had no gene match.

The CDR3 nucleotides are TGCAGCGTTGACGTTGCGCGACAGAACTCCTACGAGCAGTACTTC. It specifies CSVDVARQNSYEQYF. V and J are TRBV29-1 and TRBJ2-7, with D possibly being TRBD1 (5 bases). The CDR3 spans 15 residues. Per the germline V gene, CDR1 is SQVTM and CDR2 is ANQGSEA. The V and J ends lost 3 bases and 0 bases respectively, with 15 bases between them.

The chain joins TRBV2 to TRBJ2-6, with D tentatively TRBD1 (6 bases). Trimming shortened V by 7 bases and J by 2 bases, and 24 bases separated the two germline ends. The CDR3 has 19 amino acids. Germline loops: CDR1 SNHLY, CDR2 FYNNEI. CDR3 bases: TGTGCCAGCAACTCAATACAGGGTTCTTTAGGTACTGGGGCCAACGTCCTGACTTTC. This codes for CASNSIQGSLGTGANVLTF.